In its sample, the clone carrying this TCR gamma chain ranks as medium-sized. Other DNA sequences in this sample translate to the same CDR3. The J segment lost 7 bases and the V segment lost 3 bases, leaving 9 bases of the junction unmatched. The germline CDR1 and CDR2 sequences are GITISATS and ISYDGTV (reference sequence). CDR3 length equals 17 residues. TCRdb re-called clones from the RT-PCR reads via CATT. The sample includes approximately 1,200 gamma-chain clones, roughly 3.2% of them seen just once. The data were taken from a study of gamma-delta T cells after stem cell transplantation. This receptor was identified in a human donor. It is not recorded whose cells these are; they may come from a transplant donor. Material for sequencing was gamma-delta T cells. The chain is built from TRGV9 and TRGJP. DNA for the CDR3: TGTGCCTTGTGGGAGTCCTTAAGGGAGTTGGGCAAAAAAATCAAGGTATTT. Protein sequence: CALWESLRELGKKIKVF.